The next 25 T cell receptor beta chains were all read from a single sample in a study of circulating CD8 cells and anti-PD-1 response in melanoma. Using around 14 ng of total RNA, TCR libraries were made with the QIAseq Immune Repertoire TCR panel. TCRdb independently ran MiXCR on the reads; one entry per CDR3 protein. The sample consists of some 540 distinct CDR3 sequences, about 5.6% of them appearing once. From live CD3+CD8+TCRalphabeta+ cells, four PD-1 and/or TIGIT subsets were sorted. This sample comprised CD8+ T cells from PBMCs, obtained at baseline or after one month of anti-PD-1 therapy (not recorded which). The source is a human donor with melanoma.

This clonotype is judged medium-sized. A clone one base away is much larger, so this may be a read error. The chain carries TRBV27 and TRBJ2-1, with TRBD2 matching 10 bases. Unmatched junction bases numbered 14, after V lost 8 bases and J lost 10 bases. CDR1 MNHEY and CDR2 SMNVEV come from the germline V gene (reference sequence). This CDR3 is built from 15 residues. The CDR3 DNA follows: TGTGCCAGCGGTTCTCTAGCGGGAGTAGGGCCAGAGCAGTTCTTC. This gives the protein CASGSLAGVGPEQFF.

This clonotype is classed as large. The chain couples TRBV21-1 to TRBJ2-1; the D call in the table, TRBD1, was not verified against the DNA. TRBV21-1 is marked as a pseudogene. The CDR3 extends over 20 amino acids. The CDR3 loop is CASSKEGGTGGRGSYNEQFF. DNA for the CDR3: TGTGCCAGCAGCAAAGAAGGGGGTACAGGGGGCAGAGGTTCCTACAATGAGCAGTTCTTC.

As for this clonotype: With a much larger clone just one base away, this may be a read error. The gene calls are TRBV30 and TRBJ2-7; no clear D gene. This CDR3 has 12 residues. The germline CDR1 and CDR2 sequences are GTSNPN and SVGIG (reference sequence). The CDR3 reads CAWWAVPYGQYF. The CDR3 DNA is TGTGCCTGGTGGGCTGTCCCCTACGGGCAGTACTTC.

This clonotype qualifies as large. The V call is TRBV27, the J call TRBJ2-7, with 7 bases that match TRBD2. The V gene's germline CDR1 is MNHEY and CDR2 SMNVEV (reference sequence). Trimming took 5 bases from V and 3 from J; bases not matched to a gene: 13. The CDR3 runs 16 residues. The CDR3 bases are TGTGCCAGCAGTCCCAACCAGGGAGGGATTTTCTACGAGCAGTACTTC. It encodes CASSPNQGGIFYEQYF.

This clonotype is judged large (0.1 to 1%). V usage is TRBV5-8 and J usage is TRBJ2-2; D might be TRBD1 (5 bases). From germline, CDR1 is SGHTS and CDR2 YDEGEE. The CDR3 length is 15 residues. The V end lost 4 bases, the J end lost 4 bases, and 14 bases lay between the germline ends. CDR3 loop: CASSHRRPATGELFF. CDR3 nucleotide sequence: TGTGCCAGCAGCCACAGGAGACCCGCCACCGGGGAGCTGTTTTTT.

This clonotype is classed as large. The rearrangement uses TRBV5-6 and TRBJ2-3; TRBD2 agrees at 7 bases. The CDR3 loop spans 14 amino acids. In germline, CDR1 is SGHDT, CDR2 YYEEEE. J was trimmed by 1 base and V by 4 bases; bases with no gene match: 3. DNA for the CDR3: TGTGCCAGCAGCCGACGGGGGGGCACAGATACGCAGTATTTT. Its translation: CASSRRGGTDTQYF.

Within the sample, this clonotype is medium-sized. V and J are TRBV2 and TRBJ2-1, with a possible D match to TRBD1 (5 bases). CDR3 length: 15 amino acids. CDR1 SNHLY and CDR2 FYNNEI come from the germline V gene. V was clipped by 4 bases and J by 7 bases, with 17 bases between them. CDR3 residues: CASSVTVLYMNEQFF. In DNA form, the CDR3 reads TGTGCCAGCAGTGTGACAGTTTTATATATGAATGAGCAGTTCTTC.

In its sample, this clonotype is large. The rearrangement links TRBV19 to TRBJ2-1; no firm D call. The CDR3 has 16 residues. Per the germline V gene, CDR1 is LNHDA and CDR2 is SQIVND (reference sequence). Between the trimmed V and J ends, which lost 2 bases and 7 bases, there was a span of 18 bases. The CDR3 DNA follows: TGTGCCAGTAGTATATACGACGGCTGGGCTGGGAATGAGCAGTTCTTC. Translated, it gives CASSIYDGWAGNEQFF.

This clonotype is medium-sized (0.01 to 0.1%) within its sample. This chain joins TRBV28 and TRBJ1-5, with 8 positions matching TRBD1. After removal of 6 bases from V and 7 bases from J, the junction contained 8 bases not matched to a gene. The CDR3 contains 14 residues. Germline V gives CDR1 MDHEN, CDR2 SYDVKM. CDR3 bases: TGTGCCAGCAGGAACAGGGGGACGGGGCAGCCCCAGCATTTT. Protein: CASRNRGTGQPQHF. The entire variable domain, with the rest obtained from reference TRBV28 and TRBJ1-5, is as follows: DVKVTQSSRYLVKRTGEKVFLECVQDMDHENMFWYRQDPGLGLRLIYFSYDVKMKEKGDIPEGYSVSREKKERFSLILESASTNQTSMYLCASRNRGTGQPQHFGDGTRLSIL.

This clonotype is termed medium-sized. The chain carries TRBV2 and TRBJ2-1; a weak D match, TRBD1 (6 bases). Trimming pared 6 bases from V and 1 base from J, leaving 13 bases between. The CDR3 is made up of 15 amino acids. The germline CDR1 and CDR2 sequences are SNHLY and FYNNEI. CDR3 amino acids: CASRADSSSYNEQFF. CDR3 nucleotide sequence: TGTGCCAGCAGAGCGGACAGCTCATCCTACAATGAGCAGTTCTTC.

The V and J genes are TRBV14 and TRBJ2-7, with no clear D. This CDR3 has 16 amino acids. From germline, CDR1 is SGHDN and CDR2 FVKESK. The V end was cut by 4 bases, the J end by 2 bases, with 18 bases between. The CDR3 spells CASSLLDKRIAYEQYF. CDR3 bases: TGTGCCAGCAGCCTGCTGGATAAGAGAATAGCCTACGAGCAGTACTTC.

Of note for this clonotype: Since no conserved phenylalanine or tryptophan closes the CDR3, a read error is the likely cause. The chain combines TRBV27 with TRBJ2-7, with a weak D call TRBD2 (5 bases). Trimming removed 4 bases from V and 0 bases from J, with 19 bases in between. This CDR3 comprises 17 residues. Germline CDR1 is MNHEY and CDR2 is SMNVEV (reference sequence). CDR3 DNA: TGTGCCAGCAGTTACCTCCTCATGACGGGGAGCTCCTACGAGCAGTACCTC. Translated, it gives CASSYLLMTGSSYEQYL.

This clonotype is large. This chain links TRBV25-1 with TRBJ2-7; 10 bases line up with TRBD2. The V segment lost 4 bases and the J segment 2 bases; nucleotides outside the gene matches: 5. CDR1 is MGHDK, CDR2 SYGVNS, per germline. This CDR3 has 15 residues. The chain's CDR3 is CASSATSGETYEQYF. The CDR3 region has the DNA TGTGCCAGCAGTGCCACTAGCGGGGAAACCTACGAGCAGTACTTC.

This clonotype is labeled as medium-sized (0.01 to 0.1%). The CDR3: CASWDSLDYEQYF. The DNA for the CDR3 is TGTGCCAGCTGGGACAGTCTCGACTACGAGCAGTACTTC. The chain links TRBV6-1 to TRBJ2-7; 7 nucleotides line up with TRBD1. Looked up from germline, CDR1 is MNHNS and CDR2 is SASEGT. V gave up 8 bases and J gave up 3 bases; unmatched junction bases: 7. This CDR3 is built from 13 residues.

This clonotype is classed as medium-sized. The chain employs TRBV14 and TRBJ1-2; 7 bases are shared with TRBD1. The germline gives CDR1 SGHDN, CDR2 FVKESK. The trim removed 5 bases at V and 5 bases at J, leaving 8 bases unmatched. The CDR3 length is 14 residues. The CDR3 region has the DNA TGTGCCAGCAGCTCCGACAGGGTTGGGTATGGCTACACCTTC. Its translation is CASSSDRVGYGYTF. Looking up the rest from reference TRBV14 and TRBJ1-2 gives the full variable domain: EAGVTQFPSHSVIEKGQTVTLRCDPISGHDNLYWYRRVMGKEIKFLLHFVKESKQDESGMPNNRFLAERTGGTYSTLKVQPAELEDSGVYFCASSSDRVGYGYTFGSGTRLTVV.

As concerns this clonotype: This clone may be a read error of a much larger clone one base away. It is likely a read error, because the conserved phenylalanine at the end of the CDR3 is missing. V gene TRBV6-4 combines with J gene TRBJ2-3; TRBD2 agrees at 7 bases. Germline lookup yields CDR1 MRHNA and CDR2 SNTAGT. V trimming: 8 bases; J trimming: 5 bases; junction bases outside the gene matches: 7. The CDR3 runs 13 residues. DNA for the CDR3: TGTGCCAGCGGTGCGGGAGCCATAGATACGCAGTATCTT. It translates to CASGAGAIDTQYL.

This clonotype is medium-sized (0.01 to 0.1%) in the sample. One end of the junction does not line up with germline, which may come from a read error. The chain employs TRBV7-2 and TRBJ2-7; 7 positions agree with TRBD2. CDR1 is SGHTA, CDR2 FQGNSA, per germline. The CDR3 loop spans 12 amino acids. CDR3 residues: CASSPPPGLPHF. CDR3 DNA: TGTGCCAGCTCACCCCCACCGGGACTACCTCATTTC.

Within the sample, this clonotype is medium-sized (0.01 to 0.1%). The chain couples TRBV14 to TRBJ2-7; TRBD1 aligns across 9 bases. CDR1 is SGHDN, CDR2 FVKESK, per germline. The CDR3 consists of 16 residues. V dropped 1 base and J dropped 4; count of bases not matched to a gene: 8. CDR3 residues: CASSQVVGGTGYEQYF. As DNA, the CDR3 is TGTGCCAGCAGCCAAGTCGTCGGGGGGACAGGGTACGAGCAGTACTTC.

By frequency in the sample, this clonotype is large. The DNA for the CDR3 is TGTGCCAGCACCCGGGGCAGTACTACCTACGAGCAGTACTTC. Residues: CASTRGSTTYEQYF. This chain links TRBV11-2 with TRBJ2-7; D may correspond to TRBD1 or TRBD2 (5 bases each). Germline CDR1 reads SGHAT; CDR2 reads FQNNGV. V lost 7 bases and J 2 bases, leaving 15 bases between the germline ends. The length of the CDR3 is 14 residues.

As concerns this clonotype: Compared with germline, one end of the junction differs, possibly owing to a read error. The chain employs TRBV14 and TRBJ2-1; D not resolved. The CDR3 is 13 residues long. Germline assignment: CDR1 SGHDN and CDR2 FVKESK. The CDR3 sequence: CASSQDRGVRQSF. The CDR3 nucleotides are TGTGCCAGCAGCCAAGATCGAGGCGTACGGCAGTCCTTC.

By sample fraction, this clonotype is medium-sized (0.01 to 0.1%). The V and J genes are TRBV7-8 and TRBJ2-7; D not resolved. Trimming shortened V by 1 base and J by 3 bases, and 13 bases separated the two germline ends. In germline, CDR1 is SGHVS, CDR2 FQNEAQ. This CDR3 is 15 amino acids long. This chain's CDR3 is CASSLEAAGFYEQYF. Here the CDR3 DNA reads TGTGCCAGCAGCTTAGAGGCGGCCGGATTCTACGAGCAGTACTTC.

This clonotype ranks as medium-sized. The chain has TRBV28 and TRBJ2-1; TRBD2 matches 11 bases. Germline assignment: CDR1 MDHEN and CDR2 SYDVKM. The junction had 6 bases not matched to a gene; V was cut back by 4 bases and J by 7 bases. This CDR3 comprises 15 residues. The CDR3 nucleotides read TGTGCCAGCAGTTCCACTAGCGGGAGCGGTAATGAGCAGTTCTTC. Protein sequence: CASSSTSGSGNEQFF.

By share, this clonotype ranks as medium-sized. V is TRBV19 and J is TRBJ1-1; possibly TRBD1 for D (6 bases). The CDR3 runs 15 residues. Germline CDR1 and CDR2: LNHDA and SQIVND (reference sequence). The V end was cut by 3 bases, the J end by 1 base, with 12 bases between. Here the CDR3 reads CASSILTTGNTEAFF. CDR3 DNA: TGTGCCAGTAGTATCCTTACGACAGGGAACACTGAAGCTTTCTTT.

This clonotype is categorized as medium-sized (0.01 to 0.1%). This chain uses TRBV7-9 with TRBJ2-7; D remains ambiguous. Trimming stripped 3 bases from V and 0 bases from J, with 9 bases between. The CDR3 is 14 residues long. CDR1 and CDR2 (germline): SEHNR, FQNEAQ (reference sequence). The chain's CDR3 is CASSLGTISYEQYF. CDR3 bases: TGTGCCAGCAGCTTGGGCACAATCTCCTACGAGCAGTACTTC.

Sample share makes this clonotype large. The chain is built from TRBV7-2 and TRBJ2-5; D remains unclear. From germline, CDR1 is SGHTA and CDR2 FQGNSA. The CDR3 runs 11 residues. V lost 6 bases and J 5 bases, leaving 7 bases between the germline ends. CDR3 region: CASSGYETQYF. CDR3 sequence (DNA): TGTGCCAGCAGTGGGTATGAGACCCAGTACTTC.